Below are 26 T cell receptor beta chains sequenced from a single sample in a study of T cell repertoires in ileal Crohn's disease. As for time point: neoterminal ileum biopsy at postoperative endoscopy, about 6 months after surgery. Using immunoSEQ multiplex PCR, the repertoire was profiled, and TCRdb retains in-frame clones only, with some absent. The sample lists about 1,500 clones; 88% were seen once. Specimen: ileal tissue. Receptors originate from an adult with Crohn's disease.

This chain links TRBV28 with TRBJ2-3; D is unclear. The germline CDR1 and CDR2 sequences are MDHEN and SYDVKM. The CDR3 totals 15 residues. V was clipped by 3 bases and J by 0 bases, with 10 bases between them. CDR3 region: CASSFGVPSTDTQYF. The CDR3 DNA is TGTGCCAGCAGTTTCGGCGTTCCTAGCACAGATACGCAGTATTTT.

V is TRBV27 and J is TRBJ2-1; 12 nucleotides line up with TRBD2. Trimming at V came to 5 bases and at J to 4 bases, leaving 3 bases not matched to a gene. The germline V gene encodes CDR1 MNHEY and CDR2 SMNVEV (reference sequence). The CDR3 spans 15 residues. The CDR3 nucleotides read TGTGCCAGCAGTCCCGGACTAGCGGGATACAATGAGCAGTTCTTC. Translation: CASSPGLAGYNEQFF.

This sequence joins TRBV27 and TRBJ1-6; the D gene is possibly TRBD1 (6 bases). The CDR3 has 13 amino acids. Germline CDR1 reads MNHEY; CDR2 reads SMNVEV (reference sequence). The V end lost 7 bases, the J end lost 8 bases, and 12 bases lay between the germline ends. The CDR3 region is CASTRQVHSPLHF. The CDR3 coding sequence is TGTGCCAGCACCCGACAGGTCCATTCACCCCTCCACTTT.

The chain uses TRBV6-4 and TRBJ2-3; 12 positions match TRBD2. The germline V gene has CDR1 MRHNA and CDR2 SNTAGT. The CDR3 contains 16 residues. Losses at the gene ends were 4 bases for V and 3 bases for J; bases not matched to a gene: 5. CDR3 in amino acids: CASSVTGTSGTDTQYF. The CDR3 region has the DNA TGTGCCAGCAGTGTAACAGGGACTAGCGGGACAGATACGCAGTATTTT.

In this sample, this clone turned up once. The CDR3 coding sequence is TGTGCCAGCAGTTTGGCAGTTTACTATGGCTACACCTTC. Its protein is CASSLAVYYGYTF. This chain connects TRBV28 to TRBJ1-2; D remains ambiguous. The CDR3 spans 13 residues. Germline CDR1 is MDHEN and CDR2 is SYDVKM. V shed 3 bases and J shed 3 bases, with 8 bases lying between them.

This clone occurred once. V and J are TRBV5-4 and TRBJ2-3, with a tentative D call TRBD1 (7 bases). The CDR3 loop spans 15 amino acids. The germline V gene has CDR1 SGHNT and CDR2 YYREEE (reference sequence). V was pared by 2 bases and J by 5 bases, with 15 bases between. The CDR3 loop reads CASSLWRGPGDTQYF. The CDR3 DNA sequence: TGTGCCAGCAGCTTATGGAGGGGGCCTGGAGATACGCAGTATTTT.

V gene TRBV7-8 combines with J gene TRBJ2-1; 8 positions match TRBD2. CDR3 length: 15 residues. CDR1 and CDR2 from the germline V gene are SGHVS and FQNEAQ. After removal of 5 bases from V and 4 bases from J, the junction contained 7 bases not matched to a gene. The CDR3 region is CASSLTAGVYNEQFF. The CDR3 DNA is TGTGCCAGCAGCCTCACAGCGGGAGTGTACAATGAGCAGTTCTTC.

This chain links TRBV5-1 with TRBJ1-4, with D tentatively TRBD1 (6 bases). The V gene's germline CDR1 is SGHRS and CDR2 YFSETQ. This CDR3 is built from 15 residues. With 4 bases removed from V and 7 bases from J, the gap between germline ends came to 17 bases. The CDR3, as DNA: TGCGCCAGCAGCCCAAGACAGGATAGCGGTGAAAAACTGTTTTTT. Its translation: CASSPRQDSGEKLFF.

V is TRBV7-3 and J is TRBJ2-1; no reliable D call. This CDR3 has 14 amino acids. Germline CDR1 and CDR2: SGHTA and FQGTGA. Trimming stripped 2 bases from V and 4 bases from J, with 9 bases between. As DNA, the CDR3 is TGTGCCAGCAGCTTAGAAGCAGGATACAATGAGCAGTTCTTC. Translation: CASSLEAGYNEQFF.

V and J are TRBV19 and TRBJ2-1, with TRBD2 matching 14 bases. Germline V gives CDR1 LNHDA, CDR2 SQIVND (reference sequence). With V trimmed by 6 bases and J by 5 bases, 6 bases remained unmatched. The CDR3 totals 16 residues. The CDR3 DNA is TGTGCCAGTAGGACTAGCGGGGGGGCCTATAACAATGAGCAGTTCTTC. It yields the protein CASRTSGGAYNNEQFF.

This chain joins TRBV25-1 and TRBJ2-3; weak D call: TRBD1 (5 bases). This CDR3 contains 16 residues. CDR1 and CDR2 (germline): MGHDK, SYGVNS. Trimming removed 8 bases at V and 0 bases at J, with 18 bases between. CDR3 sequence reads: CASPPRRTSSTDTQYF. The CDR3 DNA reads as TGTGCCAGCCCTCCCAGAAGGACATCTAGCACAGATACGCAGTATTTT.

This clone showed up just once. This rearrangement joins TRBV6-4 to TRBJ2-3; TRBD2 matches at 12 bases. The V and J ends lost 3 bases and 0 bases, in that order; junction bases with no gene match: 1. This CDR3 has 16 amino acids. Germline-derived CDR1 and CDR2 are MRHNA and SNTAGT. The CDR3 DNA is TGTGCCAGCAGTGAACTAGCGGGGGGCAGCACAGATACGCAGTATTTT. Its protein product is CASSELAGGSTDTQYF.

The chain links TRBV19 to TRBJ2-2; D unresolved. Germline CDR1 and CDR2: LNHDA and SQIVND (reference sequence). Trimming removed 5 bases at V and 5 bases at J, with 15 bases between. The CDR3 length is 15 residues. The CDR3 nucleotides read TGTGCCAGTAGTCTGGCTAATTATGGAACCGGGGAGCTGTTTTTT. It is translated as CASSLANYGTGELFF.

The chain uses TRBV5-4 and TRBJ2-5; D may be TRBD2 (6 bases). From germline, CDR1 is SGHNT and CDR2 YYREEE (reference sequence). The V gene lost 4 bases and the J gene lost 5 bases, with 15 bases spanning the gap. The CDR3 runs to 14 residues. The CDR3 sequence is CASSIDSRGETQYF. The CDR3, as DNA: TGTGCCAGCAGCATCGACTCCCGGGGGGAGACCCAGTACTTC.

This chain links TRBV6-1 with TRBJ2-7, with a possible D match to TRBD2 (5 bases). V dropped 1 base and J dropped 8 bases, with 12 bases sitting between them. This CDR3 spans 13 amino acids. Germline CDR1 MNHNS, CDR2 SASEGT. The CDR3 spells CASSEDMEAKQYF. In DNA form, the CDR3 reads TGTGCCAGCAGTGAAGATATGGAGGCGAAGCAGTACTTC.

The chain couples TRBV10-1 to TRBJ2-1, with 8 positions matching TRBD2. Trimming at V came to 5 bases and at J to 3 bases, leaving 3 bases not matched to a gene. Per germline, CDR1 WNHNN and CDR2 SYGVQD (reference sequence). The CDR3 totals 14 residues. For the CDR3, the DNA is TGCGCCAGCAGTCATAGCGGGGACTACAATGAGCAGTTCTTC. Translated: CASSHSGDYNEQFF.

This clone was picked up a small number of times. This rearrangement joins TRBV5-1 to TRBJ2-5, with D unresolved. The V gene lost 4 bases and the J gene lost 6 bases, with 7 bases spanning the gap. This CDR3 comprises 11 residues. The V gene's germline CDR1 is SGHRS and CDR2 YFSETQ. The CDR3 DNA sequence: TGCGCCAGCAGCCTCGAGAAGACCCAGTACTTC. It yields the protein CASSLEKTQYF. The full variable domain, rest sourced from reference TRBV5-1 and TRBJ2-5, is KAGVTQTPRYLIKTRGQQVTLSCSPISGHRSVSWYQQTPGQGLQFLFEYFSETQRNKGNFPGRFSGRQFSNSRSEMNVSTLELGDSALYLCASSLEKTQYFGPGTRLLVL.

The rearrangement links TRBV9 to TRBJ2-7, with 7 bases aligning to TRBD2. This CDR3 region has 13 residues. J was trimmed by 7 bases and V by 5 bases; bases with no gene match: 9. Looked up from germline, CDR1 is SGDLS and CDR2 is YYNGEE. For the CDR3, the DNA is TGTGCCAGCAGTCCCCTAGCGGCTGGGGAGCAGTACTTC. Amino acid sequence: CASSPLAAGEQYF.

This sequence joins TRBV6-1 and TRBJ2-5, with 14 bases lining up with TRBD2. Germline CDR1 MNHNS, CDR2 SASEGT. The V and J ends lost 3 bases and 4 bases, in that order; junction bases with no gene match: 1. The CDR3 extends over 15 amino acids. Here the CDR3 reads CASSETSGGAETQYF. The CDR3 region has the DNA TGTGCCAGCAGTGAGACTAGCGGGGGGGCAGAGACCCAGTACTTC.

The CDR3 here is CASSNRGQRRNQPQHF. The CDR3 DNA is TGTGCCAGCAGTAACAGGGGACAGCGGAGGAATCAGCCCCAGCATTTT. V gene TRBV6-6 combines with J gene TRBJ1-5, with 7 bases aligning to TRBD1. The J segment lost 4 bases and the V segment lost 5 bases, leaving 11 bases of the junction unmatched. Germline CDR1 is MNHNY and CDR2 is SVGAGI (reference sequence). CDR3 length: 16 amino acids.

The J gene is TRBJ2-3, the V gene TRBV5-1, with 8 bases that match TRBD2. The CDR3 extends over 14 amino acids. V dropped 3 bases and J dropped 5; count of bases not matched to a gene: 5. CDR1 and CDR2 (germline): SGHRS, YFSETQ. CDR3 bases: TGCGCCAGCAGCTCTGGACTAGCTGGAGATACGCAGTATTTT. Encoded protein: CASSSGLAGDTQYF.

J is TRBJ2-7 and V is TRBV14; a weak D match, TRBD2 (5 bases). CDR1 SGHDN and CDR2 FVKESK come from the germline V gene. This CDR3 region has 13 residues. V gave up 4 bases and J gave up 6 bases, with 13 bases separating them. CDR3 loop: CASSPSRSGEQYF. For the CDR3, the DNA is TGTGCCAGCAGCCCCAGTAGGAGCGGCGAGCAGTACTTC. The full variable domain, rest sourced from reference TRBV14 and TRBJ2-7, is EAGVTQFPSHSVIEKGQTVTLRCDPISGHDNLYWYRRVMGKEIKFLLHFVKESKQDESGMPNNRFLAERTGGTYSTLKVQPAELEDSGVYFCASSPSRSGEQYFGPGTRLTVT.

Only a few counts were recorded for this clone. The V and J genes are TRBV27 and TRBJ2-1; D could derive from TRBD1 or TRBD2 (6 bases each). This CDR3 spans 15 amino acids. Germline V gene sequence: CDR1 MNHEY, CDR2 SMNVEV (reference sequence). V lost 7 bases and J lost 1, with 14 bases in between. This chain's CDR3 is CASMGAGRSYNEQFF. DNA for the CDR3: TGTGCCAGCATGGGGGCGGGAAGGTCCTACAATGAGCAGTTCTTC.

V and J are TRBV5-6 and TRBJ2-6; 7 nucleotides align to TRBD2. With 6 bases clipped from V and 12 bases from J, the junction kept 15 bases outside the gene matches. Germline-derived CDR1 and CDR2 are SGHDT and YYEEEE. This CDR3 has 15 residues. This CDR3 reads CASTSGGRDPSVLTF. CDR3 DNA sequence: TGTGCCAGCACCTCGGGGGGTAGAGACCCCAGCGTCCTGACTTTC.

The chain combines TRBV4-1 with TRBJ1-3; D may be TRBD1 (6 bases). With 0 bases removed from V and 4 bases from J, the gap between germline ends came to 16 bases. Germline CDR1 MGHRA, CDR2 YSYEKL. This CDR3 has 17 amino acids. The CDR3 DNA sequence: TGCGCCAGCAGCCAAGATAATTTTCAGGGGCTGGGAAACACCATATATTTT. Protein sequence: CASSQDNFQGLGNTIYF.

V gene TRBV6-1 combines with J gene TRBJ2-7; 7 positions match TRBD1. The CDR3 length is 14 residues. Germline assignment: CDR1 MNHNS and CDR2 SASEGT. V was clipped by 8 bases and J by 5 bases; unmatched bases: 12. This CDR3 is CASRVQDRADEQYF. The CDR3 DNA reads TGTGCCAGCCGGGTTCAAGACAGGGCCGACGAGCAGTACTTC.